This T cell receptor beta chain originates from a study of CD8+ T cells in alopecia areata. The study's findings and limits: The presence of one nonresponder keeps the tie between baseline CD8+ expansion and response uncertain. Persistence of many expanded lesional clones was seen in scalp and blood during tofacitinib. Lesional scalp, notably in alopecia totalis/universalis, had clonality above that of normal scalp. Scalp clonality and expanded CD8+ clones among the top 100 fell significantly with tofacitinib.

Extracted RNA was reverse transcribed, and the resulting cDNA served as sequencing template. Method: immunoSEQ multiplex PCR; TCRdb's copy keeps in-frame clones and lacks some. The sample carries approximately 220,000 clones, less than 45% recorded once. This clone has a handful of counts. The antigen is not known. Stated treatment: oral pan-JAK inhibitor, 5-10 mg twice daily. The ends were cut back, 5 bases at V and 5 bases at J, with 13 bases in the middle. This CDR3 contains 12 residues. Germline assignment: CDR1 SQVTM and CDR2 ANQGSEA. The starting material was CD4+ T cells sorted from blood, obtained at week 34, from a patient treated with tofacitinib. The sequence came from a human donor with alopecia areata. The V call is TRBV29-1, the J call TRBJ2-7, with D unclear. The CDR3 DNA is TGCAGCGTTTCTTGGGCTGGAAACGAGCAGTACTTC. This codes for CSVSWAGNEQYF.